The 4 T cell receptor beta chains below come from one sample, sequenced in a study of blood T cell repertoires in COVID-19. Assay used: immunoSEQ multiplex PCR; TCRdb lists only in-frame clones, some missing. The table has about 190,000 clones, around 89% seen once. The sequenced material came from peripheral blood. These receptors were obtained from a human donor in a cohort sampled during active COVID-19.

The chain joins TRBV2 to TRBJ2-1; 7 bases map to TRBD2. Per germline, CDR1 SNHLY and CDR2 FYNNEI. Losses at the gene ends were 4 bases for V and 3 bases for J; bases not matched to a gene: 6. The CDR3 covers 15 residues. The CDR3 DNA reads TGTGCCAGCAGTGGGGTAGCGGGTTTCTACAATGAGCAGTTCTTC. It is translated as CASSGVAGFYNEQFF.

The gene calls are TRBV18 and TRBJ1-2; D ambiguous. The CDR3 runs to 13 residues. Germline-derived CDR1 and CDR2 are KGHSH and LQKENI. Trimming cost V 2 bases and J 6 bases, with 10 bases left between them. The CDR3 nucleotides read TGTGCCAGCTCACCAGGCCTGACTCATGGCTACACCTTC. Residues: CASSPGLTHGYTF. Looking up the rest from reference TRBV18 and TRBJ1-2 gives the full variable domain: NAGVMQNPRHLVRRRGQEARLRCSPMKGHSHVYWYRQLPEEGLKFMVYLQKENIIDESGMPKERFSAEFPKEGPSILRIQQVVRGDSAAYFCASSPGLTHGYTFGSGTRLTVV.

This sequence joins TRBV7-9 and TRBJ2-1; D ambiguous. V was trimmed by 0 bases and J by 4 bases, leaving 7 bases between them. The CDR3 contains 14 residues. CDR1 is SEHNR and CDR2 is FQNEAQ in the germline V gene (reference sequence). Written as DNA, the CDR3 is TGTGCCAGCAGCTTAGCGAGCAAGTACAATGAGCAGTTCTTC. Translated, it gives CASSLASKYNEQFF. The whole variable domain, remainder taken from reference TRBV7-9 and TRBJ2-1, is DTGVSQNPRHKITKRGQNVTFRCDPISEHNRLYWYRQTLGQGPEFLTYFQNEAQLEKSRLLSDRFSAERPKGSFSTLEIQRTEQGDSAMYLCASSLASKYNEQFFGPGTRLTVL.

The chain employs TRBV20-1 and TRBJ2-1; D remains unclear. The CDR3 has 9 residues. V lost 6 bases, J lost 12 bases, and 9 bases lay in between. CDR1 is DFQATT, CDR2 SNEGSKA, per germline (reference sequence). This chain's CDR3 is CSAATVQFF. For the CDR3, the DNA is TGCAGTGCCGCCACTGTGCAGTTCTTC.